This T cell receptor beta chain was obtained from a study of T-cell reconstitution after alpha-beta-depleted transplantation in children. Study conclusions and caveats: In some patients, recipient T cells and intrathymic progenitors surviving conditioning explained high day-60 diversity. About two months after transplant, alpha-beta T cells reportedly came from several hundred expanded graft clones. From newly produced T cells came most of the T-cell counts and diversity one year after transplant.

CDR3 length equals 12 residues. V lost 5 bases to trimming and J lost 6 bases, with 11 bases between them. CDR1 is DFQATT and CDR2 is SNEGSKA in the germline V gene (reference sequence). Preparing the TCRbeta library involved the use of unique molecular identifiers. TCRdb ran MiXCR on the PCR reads and lists one entry per CDR3 protein. The sample yields 700,000 to 950,000 distinct CDR3 sequences, roughly 15% seen once. This clonotype was seen at least ten times. Its antigen is not known. This specimen consisted of PBMCs, mostly from graft donor cells, obtained 360 days after TCRalphabeta/CD19-depleted stem cell transplant. The clonotype comes from a male patient younger than 18 who had a stem cell transplant for acute lymphoblastic leukemia, so the T cells may come from the graft donor. The gene calls are TRBV20-1 and TRBJ2-1, with a tentative D call TRBD1 (5 bases). The CDR3 DNA sequence: TGCAGTGCTCTTCAGGGAAGCAATGAGCAGTTCTTC. It is translated as CSALQGSNEQFF.